This T cell receptor beta chain originates from a study of blood T cell repertoires in COVID-19. Clones were sequenced by immunoSEQ multiplex PCR, and TCRdb holds only the in-frame ones, with some missing. The table shows a few hundred thousand clones, with 75% to 90% occurring only once. V dropped 3 bases and J dropped 2; count of bases not matched to a gene: 6. Germline CDR1 and CDR2: LNHDA and SQIVND (reference sequence). The CDR3 runs to 16 residues. This clonotype was obtained from a woman in her 30s who had recovered from COVID-19. This chain uses TRBV19 with TRBJ1-2, with 10 bases fitting TRBD1. The sample consisted of PBMCs or T cells enriched from blood (not recorded which). The CDR3 loop is CASSIAGTGANYGYTF. The CDR3 DNA reads as TGTGCCAGTAGTATCGCAGGGACAGGGGCGAACTATGGCTACACCTTC.